These T cell receptor beta chains were read from a single sample in a study of blood T cell repertoires in COVID-19. The protocol was immunoSEQ multiplex PCR, while the TCRdb copy is restricted to in-frame clones and leaves out a portion. The sample contains 100,000 or so clones, approximately 83% of which appear only once. The specimen was peripheral blood. Receptors were obtained from a man between 45 and 60 years old with acute or convalescent COVID-19. Both conserved end residues are part of each CDR3. The order of the fields is clone size, V gene, J gene, D gene, CDR3 protein, CDR3 DNA. The D gene is left open where the match is weak. Where a row states a size, it is once, few, many or the class of an expanded clone; other rows omit it.

clone_size: .; v_call: TRBV5-5; j_call: TRBJ1-4; d_call: .; cdr3_aa: CASSLTTGSNEKLFF; cdr3_nt: TGTGCCAGCAGCTTAACGACGGGGTCTAATGAAAAACTGTTTTTT
clone_size: few; v_call: TRBV2; j_call: TRBJ2-2; d_call: .; cdr3_aa: CASSLTFARVGELFF; cdr3_nt: TGTGCCAGCAGCCTTACCTTCGCTAGAGTCGGGGAGCTGTTTTTT
clone_size: .; v_call: TRBV5-4; j_call: TRBJ1-4; d_call: .; cdr3_aa: CASSLPGSNEKLFF; cdr3_nt: TGTGCCAGCAGCTTGCCAGGGTCTAATGAAAAACTGTTTTTT
clone_size: .; v_call: TRBV7-8; j_call: TRBJ1-6; d_call: .; cdr3_aa: CASSLGHRAPLHF; cdr3_nt: TGTGCCAGCAGCTTAGGTCACAGGGCTCCCCTCCACTTT
clone_size: .; v_call: TRBV7-9; j_call: TRBJ1-2; d_call: .; cdr3_aa: CASSPQEHYGYTF; cdr3_nt: TGTGCCAGCAGCCCACAGGAACACTATGGCTACACCTTC
clone_size: few; v_call: TRBV15; j_call: TRBJ2-7; d_call: .; cdr3_aa: CATSRATGSNPYEQYF; cdr3_nt: TGTGCCACCAGCAGGGCCACAGGTTCGAATCCCTACGAGCAGTACTTC
clone_size: .; v_call: TRBV27; j_call: TRBJ1-1; d_call: .; cdr3_aa: CASSLSSWGQVTEAFF; cdr3_nt: TGTGCCAGCAGTTTATCGAGTTGGGGACAAGTCACTGAAGCTTTCTTT
clone_size: .; v_call: TRBV2; j_call: TRBJ2-5; d_call: .; cdr3_aa: CASSEGGMGETQYF; cdr3_nt: TGTGCCAGCAGCGAGGGGGGGATGGGAGAGACCCAGTACTTC
clone_size: .; v_call: TRBV19; j_call: TRBJ2-6; d_call: .; cdr3_aa: CASSIAGLSGANVLTF; cdr3_nt: TGTGCCAGTAGTATAGCAGGGCTCTCTGGGGCCAACGTCCTGACTTTC
clone_size: .; v_call: TRBV12-5; j_call: TRBJ2-7; d_call: .; cdr3_aa: CASGLYPGQGYEQYF; cdr3_nt: TGTGCTAGTGGTTTGTACCCCGGTCAGGGGTACGAGCAGTACTTC
clone_size: .; v_call: TRBV11-2; j_call: TRBJ2-7; d_call: .; cdr3_aa: CASSLGHLFYEQYF; cdr3_nt: TGTGCCAGCAGCTTAGGACACCTATTCTACGAGCAGTACTTC
clone_size: .; v_call: TRBV14; j_call: TRBJ1-6; d_call: .; cdr3_aa: CASSQDPWRGDSPLHF; cdr3_nt: TGTGCCAGCAGCCAAGACCCGTGGCGGGGCGATTCACCCCTCCACTTT
clone_size: .; v_call: TRBV6-1; j_call: TRBJ1-3; d_call: .; cdr3_aa: CASSESHSGNTIYF; cdr3_nt: TGTGCCAGCAGTGAGTCCCACTCTGGAAACACCATATATTTT
clone_size: .; v_call: TRBV27; j_call: TRBJ1-1; d_call: .; cdr3_aa: CASSYRSGNTEAFF; cdr3_nt: TGTGCCAGCAGTTATCGGAGTGGGAACACTGAAGCTTTCTTT
clone_size: .; v_call: TRBV10-3; j_call: TRBJ2-1; d_call: TRBD1; cdr3_aa: CAISGVGTGNNEQFF; cdr3_nt: TGTGCCATCAGCGGAGTAGGGACAGGGAACAATGAGCAGTTCTTC
clone_size: .; v_call: TRBV9; j_call: TRBJ2-2; d_call: TRBD2; cdr3_aa: CASSVASGSGELFF; cdr3_nt: TGTGCCAGCAGCGTGGCTAGCGGTTCCGGGGAGCTGTTTTTT
clone_size: few; v_call: TRBV4-2; j_call: TRBJ2-2; d_call: TRBD2; cdr3_aa: CASSQDSMGLAGDTGELFF; cdr3_nt: TGTGCCAGCAGCCAAGACTCGATGGGACTAGCGGGCGACACCGGGGAGCTGTTTTTT
clone_size: .; v_call: TRBV28; j_call: TRBJ1-4; d_call: .; cdr3_aa: CASKTLVGTNEKLFF; cdr3_nt: TGTGCCAGCAAGACGCTAGTAGGTACTAATGAAAAACTGTTTTTT
clone_size: .; v_call: TRBV6-5; j_call: TRBJ2-7; d_call: TRBD1; cdr3_aa: CAGGQGSYEQYF; cdr3_nt: TGTGCCGGGGGACAGGGCTCCTACGAGCAGTACTTC
clone_size: .; v_call: TRBV11-2; j_call: TRBJ1-3; d_call: .; cdr3_aa: CASSSRADGNTIYF; cdr3_nt: TGTGCCAGCAGCTCCAGGGCAGACGGAAACACCATATATTTT
clone_size: .; v_call: TRBV3-1/TRBV3-2; j_call: TRBJ2-5; d_call: TRBD2; cdr3_aa: CASTLLAGGQETQYF; cdr3_nt: TGTGCCAGCACCCTACTAGCGGGGGGGCAAGAGACCCAGTACTTC
clone_size: few; v_call: TRBV10-3; j_call: TRBJ2-3; d_call: TRBD1; cdr3_aa: CAISESIGTGGTDTQYF; cdr3_nt: TGTGCCATCAGTGAGTCCATAGGGACAGGGGGCACAGATACGCAGTATTTT
clone_size: .; v_call: TRBV25-1; j_call: TRBJ2-2; d_call: .; cdr3_aa: CASISGGQPWTGELFF; cdr3_nt: TGTGCCAGCATCAGCGGAGGACAGCCTTGGACCGGGGAGCTGTTTTTT